The 32 T cell receptor beta chains reported below all come from one sample, sequenced in a study of T cells after yellow fever vaccination. TCRdb analysed the 5' RACE reads with MiXCR anew, one entry per CDR3 protein. The repertoire holds some 120,000 distinct CDR3 sequences, with roughly 15% as singletons. Sequenced here: CD8+ T cells sorted from PBMCs, sampled 5 days after the yellow fever booster vaccination. The source is a man between 18 and 29 years old who received the YFV17D yellow fever vaccine.

The chain uses TRBV12-3 or TRBV12-4 and TRBJ2-3; 11 positions agree with TRBD1. The CDR3 is made up of 15 amino acids. V was clipped by 4 bases and J by 4 bases; unmatched bases: 4. The CDR3 coding sequence is TGTGCCAGCAGTTGGACAGGGGGCGCGGCAGATACGCAGTATTTT. Amino acid sequence: CASSWTGGAADTQYF.

This clonotype has a handful of counts. The V gene is TRBV5-4, the J gene TRBJ1-2, with a tentative D call TRBD1 (5 bases). Trimming shortened V by 1 base and J by 5 bases, and 9 bases separated the two germline ends. This CDR3 region has 13 residues. Per the germline V gene, CDR1 is SGHNT and CDR2 is YYREEE (reference sequence). In DNA form, the CDR3 reads TGTGCCAGCAGCTTGTCGGGGGAGTATGGCTACACCTTC. This gives the protein CASSLSGEYGYTF.

The chain has TRBV6-2 or TRBV6-3 and TRBJ2-3, with 11 bases that match TRBD2. The V gene end was trimmed by 2 bases and the J gene end by 4 bases; junction bases not matched to a gene: 5. In germline, CDR1 is MNHEY, CDR2 SVGEGT. This CDR3 has 16 amino acids. CDR3 nucleotides: TGTGCCAGCAGTTACAGTAGCGGGGGGGCCTCAGATACGCAGTATTTT. This sequence encodes CASSYSSGGASDTQYF.

This clonotype was seen a handful of times. The chain uses TRBV10-3 and TRBJ2-7; perhaps D is TRBD1 or TRBD2 (5 bases each). This CDR3 region has 14 residues. Germline V CDR1 and CDR2: ENHRY, SYGVKD. V was pared by 7 bases and J by 2 bases, with 15 bases between. For the CDR3, the DNA is TGTGCCATCAAGGGGACGGAACCACCCTACGAGCAGTACTTC. Translating it yields CAIKGTEPPYEQYF.

This rearrangement joins TRBV9 to TRBJ1-4; the D gene is possibly TRBD1 (5 bases). Germline CDR1 reads SGDLS; CDR2 reads YYNGEE. This CDR3 contains 14 residues. Trimming stripped 0 bases from V and 4 bases from J, with 7 bases between. CDR3 sequence: CASSVGGNNEKLFF. As DNA, the CDR3 is TGTGCCAGCAGCGTAGGGGGGAATAATGAAAAACTGTTTTTT.

The chain carries TRBV2 and TRBJ1-2, with a tentative D call TRBD1 (6 bases). The germline V gene encodes CDR1 SNHLY and CDR2 FYNNEI. CDR3 length equals 18 residues. Trimming cost V 7 bases and J 5 bases, with 29 bases left between them. CDR3 in DNA: TGTGCCAGCACCTCGCTGGGACAACTGTTGCAGGACATATATGGCTACACCTTC. Its translation: CASTSLGQLLQDIYGYTF.

This clonotype appeared many times. The chain links TRBV6-5 to TRBJ2-3, with 12 bases identical to TRBD2. The CDR3 runs 17 residues. The V and J ends lost 2 bases and 2 bases, in that order; junction bases with no gene match: 5. Germline V gene lookup returns CDR1 MNHEY and CDR2 SVGAGI. In nucleotides, the CDR3 is TGTGCCAGCAGTTACCTGAGACTAGCGGGGGACACAGATACGCAGTATTTT. Translating it yields CASSYLRLAGDTDTQYF.

This clonotype turned up a few times. V is TRBV18 and J is TRBJ2-3; D remains unclear. With 3 bases removed from V and 4 bases from J, the gap between germline ends came to 17 bases. Looked up from germline, CDR1 is KGHSH and CDR2 is LQKENI. The CDR3 has 16 residues. The DNA of the CDR3 is TGTGCCAGCTCACCGTGGGGTAGAGGAGTAGCAGATACGCAGTATTTT. Its translation is CASSPWGRGVADTQYF.

This clonotype was recorded a few times. The chain joins TRBV18 to TRBJ2-7, with 7 bases matching TRBD1. The CDR3 length is 14 residues. Germline V gives CDR1 KGHSH, CDR2 LQKENI. V trimming: 5 bases; J trimming: 1 base; junction bases outside the gene matches: 5. The CDR3 nucleotides read TGTGCCAGCTCAGAGACAGGGTCATCCTACGAGCAGTACTTC. Its translation: CASSETGSSYEQYF.

The V and J genes are TRBV4-3 and TRBJ1-6, with 7 bases aligning to TRBD1. This CDR3 spans 16 amino acids. Trimming removed 0 bases from V and 3 bases from J; junction bases left unmatched: 2. Germline values: CDR1 LGHNA, CDR2 YSLEER. The CDR3 DNA reads as TGCGCCAGCAGCCAAGAGGGACAGATCTATAATTCACCCCTCCACTTT. This gives the protein CASSQEGQIYNSPLHF.

This clonotype was picked up a small number of times. The V call is TRBV27, the J call TRBJ2-1; 8 bases fit TRBD2. Trimming removed 2 bases from V and 7 bases from J; junction bases left unmatched: 4. The CDR3 sequence is 14 residues long. The germline V gene has CDR1 MNHEY and CDR2 SMNVEV (reference sequence). The CDR3 DNA follows: TGTGCCAGCAGTTTAGGGGTAGCGGGGAATGAGCAGTTCTTC. Translation gives CASSLGVAGNEQFF.

This CDR3 is CASRSQGAGTDTQYF. CDR3 nucleotide sequence: TGTGCCAGCAGATCGCAGGGGGCAGGCACAGATACGCAGTATTTT. This chain connects TRBV7-6 to TRBJ2-3, with TRBD1 matching 8 bases. The CDR3 is 15 amino acids. In germline, CDR1 is SGHVS, CDR2 FNYEAQ. After removal of 6 bases from V and 1 base from J, the junction contained 6 bases not matched to a gene. The variable domain in full, with the rest retrieved from reference TRBV7-6 and TRBJ2-3, is GAGVSQSPRYKVTKRGQDVALRCDPISGHVSLYWYRQALGQGPEFLTYFNYEAQQDKSGLPNDRFSAERPEGSISTLTIQRTEQRDSAMYRCASRSQGAGTDTQYFGPGTRLTVL.

The table lists this clonotype with many counts. The V and J genes are TRBV4-3 and TRBJ2-6; tentatively, D is TRBD1 (6 bases). With 3 bases removed from V and 0 bases from J, the gap between germline ends came to 9 bases. The CDR3 consists of 16 residues. Germline loops: CDR1 LGHNA, CDR2 YSLEER. The chain's CDR3 is CASSQQGLSGANVLTF. CDR3 bases: TGCGCCAGCAGCCAGCAGGGGCTCTCTGGGGCCAACGTCCTGACTTTC.

The sample holds a few counts of this clonotype. The rearrangement uses TRBV6-2 or TRBV6-3 and TRBJ1-5, with a weak D call TRBD1 (6 bases). Germline V gene data show CDR1 as MNHEY and CDR2 as SVGEGT. The CDR3 is 14 amino acids. V lost 6 bases and J lost 0, with 9 bases in between. The CDR3 DNA reads TGTGCCAGCAGCGGAGGGGGTAGCAATCAGCCCCAGCATTTT. As protein: CASSGGGSNQPQHF.

The chain carries TRBV6-2 or TRBV6-3 and TRBJ1-2; D is possibly TRBD1 (5 bases). CDR1 and CDR2 (germline): MNHEY, SVGEGT. The CDR3 contains 14 residues. V lost 0 bases and J 6 bases, leaving 11 bases between the germline ends. The CDR3 loop is CASSYSAGFDGYTF. CDR3 DNA: TGTGCCAGCAGTTACTCCGCAGGGTTTGATGGCTACACCTTC.

This clonotype has ten or more counts. V gene TRBV4-1 combines with J gene TRBJ2-1; the D is unclear. The CDR3 loop spans 15 amino acids. Germline CDR1 MGHRA, CDR2 YSYEKL. V lost 2 bases to trimming and J lost 0 bases, with 8 bases between them. DNA of the CDR3: TGCGCCAGCAGCCAATTAAGTAACTCCTACAATGAGCAGTTCTTC. It codes for CASSQLSNSYNEQFF.

This clonotype was seen a handful of times. This rearrangement joins TRBV15 to TRBJ1-2; D may be TRBD1 (5 bases). Trimming shortened V by 1 base and J by 4 bases, and 10 bases separated the two germline ends. Germline CDR1 is LNHNV and CDR2 is YYDKDF (reference sequence). The CDR3 sequence is 14 residues long. This CDR3 is CATSRAGRVYGYTF. The CDR3 DNA reads TGTGCCACCAGCAGAGCTGGCAGGGTCTATGGCTACACCTTC.

In its sample, this clonotype was seen a few times. The V gene is TRBV4-3, the J gene TRBJ1-2, with 8 bases identical to TRBD1. V lost 0 bases, J lost 2 bases, and 5 bases stayed unmatched. This CDR3 region has 16 residues. Germline V gene lookup returns CDR1 LGHNA and CDR2 YSLEER. CDR3 nucleotide sequence: TGCGCCAGCAGCCAAGAAAGGACAGGGACGAACTATGGCTACACCTTC. Its translation: CASSQERTGTNYGYTF.

The V and J genes are TRBV4-1 and TRBJ2-7, with TRBD1 as a possible D gene (5 bases). The ends were cut back, 1 base at V and 7 bases at J, with 14 bases in the middle. Germline V gives CDR1 MGHRA, CDR2 YSYEKL. The CDR3 covers 14 residues. The CDR3 sequence: CASSQVGHTGEQYV. CDR3 nucleotide sequence: TGCGCCAGCAGCCAAGTTGGACACACTGGGGAGCAGTACGTC.

The CDR3 DNA sequence: TGCGCCAGCAGCCGAGACAGGGGGTTGAACACTGAAGCTTTCTTT. Its translation is CASSRDRGLNTEAFF. The chain employs TRBV4-3 and TRBJ1-1; 9 bases are a match to TRBD1. The CDR3 covers 15 residues. V lost 4 bases to trimming and J lost 0 bases; unmatched junction nucleotides: 3. Looked up from germline, CDR1 is LGHNA and CDR2 is YSLEER.

The chain is built from TRBV29-1 and TRBJ2-5; 8 bases fit TRBD1. The CDR3 sequence is 14 residues long. Trimming cost V 3 bases and J 4 bases; bases outside gene matches: 7. Germline values: CDR1 SQVTM, CDR2 ANQGSEA. The CDR3 protein is CSVDLGTGPETQYF. The CDR3 DNA sequence: TGCAGCGTTGATCTGGGGACAGGCCCAGAGACCCAGTACTTC. Drawing the rest from reference TRBV29-1 and TRBJ2-5, the complete variable domain is SAVISQKPSRDICQRGTSLTIQCQVDSQVTMMFWYRQQPGQSLTLIATANQGSEATYESGFVIDKFPISRPNLTFSTLTVSNMSPEDSSIYLCSVDLGTGPETQYFGPGTRLLVL.

This clonotype has just a few counts. The chain joins TRBV12-3 or TRBV12-4 to TRBJ2-2; D perhaps matches TRBD1 (6 bases). The CDR3 is made up of 15 amino acids. Trimming pared 2 bases from V and 2 bases from J, leaving 9 bases between. The CDR3 sequence is CASSLSGQNTGELFF. DNA of the CDR3: TGTGCCAGCAGTTTATCGGGACAAAACACCGGGGAGCTGTTTTTT.

A few counts support this clonotype. This CDR3 is CASSVVGGGLTDTQYF. DNA for the CDR3: TGTGCCAGCAGCGTAGTAGGAGGGGGGCTCACAGATACGCAGTATTTT. V is TRBV9 and J is TRBJ2-3; D may correspond to TRBD1 or TRBD2 (6 bases each). This CDR3 is built from 16 residues. Germline values: CDR1 SGDLS, CDR2 YYNGEE. V was shortened by 0 bases and J by 2 bases, with 13 bases between the two germline ends.

This clonotype was counted between two and nine times. The V call is TRBV5-1, the J call TRBJ2-7; tentatively, D is TRBD2 (7 bases). This CDR3 spans 17 amino acids. Per germline, CDR1 SGHRS and CDR2 YFSETQ. Trimming took 0 bases from V and 2 from J, leaving 18 bases between them. The CDR3 DNA reads TGCGCCAGCAGCTTGGGTACCGGGGGGCTCCTAACCTACGAGCAGTACTTC. It yields the protein CASSLGTGGLLTYEQYF.

The V call is TRBV2, the J call TRBJ2-1; 7 nucleotides line up with TRBD2. The junction had 9 bases not matched to a gene; V was cut back by 0 bases and J by 7 bases. The CDR3 length is 16 residues. Germline V gene lookup returns CDR1 SNHLY and CDR2 FYNNEI. This chain's CDR3 is CASSEAYSFGGNEQFF. The CDR3 DNA is TGTGCCAGCAGTGAAGCCTACAGTTTCGGGGGGAATGAGCAGTTCTTC.

This clonotype was counted ten times or more. The J gene is TRBJ2-3, the V gene TRBV7-7, with D possibly matching TRBD2 (5 bases). The CDR3 loop spans 15 amino acids. From germline, CDR1 is SSHAT and CDR2 FNYEAQ (reference sequence). Trimming pared 5 bases from V and 1 base from J, leaving 13 bases between. This CDR3 is CASSHALGGTDTQYF. The CDR3 DNA is TGTGCCAGCAGCCATGCCTTGGGAGGCACAGATACGCAGTATTTT.

The V and J genes are TRBV7-2 and TRBJ2-7, with TRBD1 matching 7 bases. The CDR3 totals 14 residues. Germline V gene lookup returns CDR1 SGHTA and CDR2 FQGNSA. The junction had 9 bases not matched to a gene; V was cut back by 5 bases and J by 5 bases. CDR3 bases: TGTGCCAGCAGCCTCGACAGGGTTGACCACGAGCAGTACTTC. Amino acids: CASSLDRVDHEQYF.

This clonotype was detected a few times. The rearrangement uses TRBV12-3 or TRBV12-4 and TRBJ2-2; D call uncertain. The CDR3 covers 14 residues. V gave up 3 bases and J gave up 5 bases, with 10 bases separating them. The CDR3 region is CASSFSPGTGELFF. CDR3 DNA: TGTGCCAGCAGTTTCAGTCCTGGGACCGGGGAGCTGTTTTTT.

The V call is TRBV12-5, the J call TRBJ1-2, with 8 bases fitting TRBD1. Germline V CDR1 and CDR2: LGHNT, FRNRAP. V lost 0 bases and J lost 2; bases outside the gene matches: 5. This CDR3 spans 16 amino acids. CDR3: CASGLVLGDRNYGYTF. The DNA for the CDR3 is TGTGCTAGTGGTTTGGTTCTAGGGGACAGGAACTATGGCTACACCTTC.

This rearrangement joins TRBV6-5 to TRBJ1-6; 7 bases line up with TRBD1. Germline loops: CDR1 MNHEY, CDR2 SVGAGI. V lost 8 bases to trimming and J lost 1 base; unmatched junction nucleotides: 5. The CDR3 covers 15 residues. The chain's CDR3 is CASAHRGSYNSPLHF. CDR3 DNA: TGTGCCAGCGCACACAGGGGATCCTATAATTCACCCCTCCACTTT.

The chain joins TRBV6-5 to TRBJ1-1; D ambiguous. The CDR3 runs to 12 residues. The ends were cut back, 8 bases at V and 1 base at J, with 8 bases in the middle. The germline gives CDR1 MNHEY, CDR2 SVGAGI. DNA of the CDR3: TGTGCCAGCGGTATGGGGAACACTGAAGCTTTCTTT. This encodes CASGMGNTEAFF.

The gene calls are TRBV7-2 and TRBJ2-3, with D possibly TRBD2 on 7 matching bases. V was cut by 7 bases and J by 2 bases, with 19 bases left in between. Germline CDR1 is SGHTA and CDR2 is FQGNSA. CDR3 size: 16 residues. The CDR3 is CASNTDRGALTDTQYF. The CDR3 region has the DNA TGTGCCAGCAACACCGACCGGGGGGCCCTCACAGATACGCAGTATTTT.